What follows are 32 T cell receptor beta chains derived from one specimen sequenced in a study of blood T cell repertoires in COVID-19. The table came from immunoSEQ multiplex PCR; TCRdb's copy has only in-frame clones and leaves some out. Of roughly 60,000 clones in the sample, 75% to 85% were seen once. Sequencing used peripheral blood. Receptors originate from a man at least 80 years old with acute or convalescent COVID-19.

The chain employs TRBV6-6 and TRBJ2-1, with 11 bases lining up with TRBD2. J gave up 2 bases and V 7 bases, and 1 base lay outside the gene matches. This CDR3 region has 14 residues. Germline assignment: CDR1 MNHNY and CDR2 SVGAGI (reference sequence). This CDR3 reads CASKTSGAYNEQFF. CDR3 sequence (DNA): TGTGCCAGCAAGACTAGCGGGGCCTACAATGAGCAGTTCTTC.

The chain is built from TRBV19 and TRBJ1-5; 9 bases match TRBD1. CDR1 is LNHDA, CDR2 SQIVND, per germline (reference sequence). V was pared by 8 bases and J by 6 bases, with 5 bases of the junction left unmatched. This CDR3 comprises 13 residues. The CDR3 sequence is CASRDRELQPQHF. CDR3 DNA sequence: TGTGCCAGTCGGGACAGGGAACTTCAGCCCCAGCATTTT.

The sample holds a few counts of this clone. The chain combines TRBV6-5 with TRBJ1-2; 7 bases align to TRBD1. The CDR3 consists of 15 residues. CDR1 is MNHEY and CDR2 is SVGAGI in the germline V gene. V lost 4 bases, J lost 5 bases, and 10 bases stayed unmatched. The CDR3 DNA reads as TGTGCCAGCAGTTTAACCGACAGGGCCCTTTATGGCTACACCTTC. Translation gives CASSLTDRALYGYTF.

The CDR3 sequence: CASTFLAGLKQETQYF. DNA for the CDR3: TGTGCCAGCACGTTCCTAGCGGGGCTCAAACAAGAGACCCAGTACTTC. The chain links TRBV2 to TRBJ2-5, with 9 bases lining up with TRBD2. This CDR3 region has 16 residues. V trimming: 7 bases; J trimming: 2 bases; junction bases outside the gene matches: 11. Per germline, CDR1 SNHLY and CDR2 FYNNEI. The variable domain in full, with the rest retrieved from reference TRBV2 and TRBJ2-5, is EPEVTQTPSHQVTQMGQEVILRCVPISNHLYFYWYRQILGQKVEFLVSFYNNEISEKSEIFDDQFSVERPDGSNFTLKIRSTKLEDSAMYFCASTFLAGLKQETQYFGPGTRLLVL.

This clone turned up a few times. V usage is TRBV14 and J usage is TRBJ1-1; D is ambiguous. Deletions cut 0 bases from V and 0 bases from J, with 20 bases between. This CDR3 comprises 19 residues. Germline CDR1 is SGHDN and CDR2 is FVKESK. CDR3 sequence reads: CASSQDGSEKTQLNTEAFF. The DNA of the CDR3 is TGTGCCAGCAGCCAAGATGGGTCAGAGAAGACACAATTGAACACTGAAGCTTTCTTT.

The chain couples TRBV5-1 to TRBJ1-1, with D possibly matching TRBD1 (6 bases). CDR1 is SGHRS and CDR2 is YFSETQ in the germline V gene. The CDR3 loop spans 14 amino acids. Trimming cost V 4 bases and J 0 bases, with 10 bases left between them. As DNA, the CDR3 is TGCGCCAGCAGCCCTGGACAGATGAACACTGAAGCTTTCTTT. It translates to CASSPGQMNTEAFF.

The V gene is TRBV5-1, the J gene TRBJ1-2; no clear D gene. CDR1 and CDR2 (germline): SGHRS, YFSETQ. The CDR3 is made up of 14 amino acids. V lost 0 bases, J lost 4 bases, and 10 bases lay in between. The CDR3 coding sequence is TGCGCCAGCAGCTTGGGGAGCGGCAGCTATGGCTACACCTTC. Translated: CASSLGSGSYGYTF.

J is TRBJ2-1 and V is TRBV5-6; D remains unclear. Trimming shortened V by 1 base and J by 4 bases, and 6 bases separated the two germline ends. This CDR3 contains 13 residues. Germline CDR1 is SGHDT and CDR2 is YYEEEE. Here the CDR3 DNA reads TGTGCCAGCAGCTTGAGACATTACAATGAGCAGTTCTTC. It translates to CASSLRHYNEQFF.

This clone is a singleton in its sample. J is TRBJ1-1 and V is TRBV5-8, with a possible D match to TRBD1 (6 bases). From germline, CDR1 is SGHTS and CDR2 YDEGEE. The V end lost 3 bases, the J end lost 4 bases, and 19 bases lay between the germline ends. This CDR3 has 16 residues. Written as DNA, the CDR3 is TGTGCCAGCAGCTCTGGCTGGGGGCTCATCGGCACTGAAGCTTTCTTT. This sequence encodes CASSSGWGLIGTEAFF.

This clone was detected a few times. The V call is TRBV6-5, the J call TRBJ2-2, with 9 bases matching TRBD2. V lost 7 bases, J lost 4 bases, and 7 bases stayed unmatched. Germline CDR1 and CDR2: MNHEY and SVGAGI. CDR3 size: 15 residues. DNA of the CDR3: TGTGCCAGCAAGGCGGGGGGGCCGGGCACCGGGGAGCTGTTTTTT. It yields the protein CASKAGGPGTGELFF.

The chain recombines TRBV24-1 with TRBJ2-2; 12 nucleotides align to TRBD1. The CDR3 has 16 residues. Germline-derived CDR1 and CDR2 are KGHDR and SFDVKD. The V gene end was trimmed by 4 bases and the J gene end by 7 bases; junction bases not matched to a gene: 6. DNA of the CDR3: TGTGCCACCAGTGACCAGGGACAGGGGGCCTTCGGGGAGCTGTTTTTT. This gives the protein CATSDQGQGAFGELFF.

The rearrangement links TRBV19 to TRBJ1-1; possible D gene TRBD1, 6 bases. This CDR3 is built from 14 residues. Trimming took off 8 bases at V and 0 bases at J, with 13 bases between the two ends. CDR1 and CDR2 (germline): LNHDA, SQIVND (reference sequence). CDR3 nucleotide sequence: TGTGCCAGTGCTGTAGGGGGAATGAACACTGAAGCTTTCTTT. It yields the protein CASAVGGMNTEAFF.

A few counts support this clone. This rearrangement joins TRBV11-2 to TRBJ2-7; the match to TRBD2 covers 10 bases. The V and J ends lost 0 bases and 2 bases, in that order; junction bases with no gene match: 7. Germline CDR1 and CDR2: SGHAT and FQNNGV. The CDR3 sequence is 17 residues long. CDR3 protein: CASSLENPSGGPYEQYF. For the CDR3, the DNA is TGTGCCAGCAGCTTAGAAAACCCTAGCGGGGGACCCTACGAGCAGTACTTC. Full variable domain (missing parts from reference TRBV11-2 and TRBJ2-7): EAGVAQSPRYKIIEKRQSVAFWCNPISGHATLYWYQQILGQGPKLLIQFQNNGVVDDSQLPKDRFSAERLKGVDSTLKIQPAKLEDSAVYLCASSLENPSGGPYEQYFGPGTRLTVT.

The chain carries TRBV2 and TRBJ1-2, with D perhaps matching TRBD1 (6 bases). This CDR3 comprises 13 residues. Germline V gene sequence: CDR1 SNHLY, CDR2 FYNNEI. The V gene lost 3 bases and the J gene lost 4 bases, with 9 bases spanning the gap. In DNA form, the CDR3 reads TGTGCCAGCAGTGAGCGCAGGGGCTATGGCTACACCTTC. Its protein product is CASSERRGYGYTF. Drawing the rest from reference TRBV2 and TRBJ1-2, the complete variable domain is EPEVTQTPSHQVTQMGQEVILRCVPISNHLYFYWYRQILGQKVEFLVSFYNNEISEKSEIFDDQFSVERPDGSNFTLKIRSTKLEDSAMYFCASSERRGYGYTFGSGTRLTVV.

The CDR3 reads CASSYLTGSNYGYTF. As DNA, the CDR3 is TGTGCCAGCAGTTACTTGACAGGGAGTAACTATGGCTACACCTTC. The V and J genes are TRBV6-5 and TRBJ1-2; 7 nucleotides agree with TRBD1. The CDR3 loop spans 15 amino acids. The J segment lost 1 base and the V segment lost 1 base, leaving 3 bases of the junction unmatched. CDR1 MNHEY and CDR2 SVGAGI come from the germline V gene.

The chain has TRBV11-2 and TRBJ1-2; D remains unclear. The germline V gene encodes CDR1 SGHAT and CDR2 FQNNGV. V lost 5 bases, J lost 2 bases, and 18 bases lay in between. This CDR3 spans 16 amino acids. The CDR3 coding sequence is TGTGCCAGCAGCGCGAACTCAGGCCCAACCAACTATGGCTACACCTTC. Its protein is CASSANSGPTNYGYTF.

The CDR3 sequence is CASSLDGQTMNTEAFF. The CDR3 nucleotides are TGCGCCAGCAGCTTGGATGGGCAGACCATGAACACTGAAGCTTTCTTT. V usage is TRBV5-1 and J usage is TRBJ1-1, with D uncertain. The germline CDR1 and CDR2 sequences are SGHRS and YFSETQ. Trimming pared 0 bases from V and 0 bases from J, leaving 12 bases between. This CDR3 has 16 residues.

This clone was detected once. The chain uses TRBV6-5 and TRBJ1-2, with a tentative D call TRBD1 (6 bases). CDR1 is MNHEY, CDR2 SVGAGI, per germline. V was clipped by 7 bases and J by 5 bases, with 20 bases between them. This CDR3 has 15 amino acids. This CDR3 reads CASTSTGRGAYGYTF. The CDR3 DNA reads as TGTGCCAGCACCTCCACGGGCAGGGGAGCTTATGGCTACACCTTC.

This chain links TRBV3-1 (or the pseudogene TRBV3-2) with TRBJ1-1; TRBD1 matches 8 bases. The germline V gene has CDR1 LGHDT and CDR2 YNNKEL (reference sequence). The CDR3 has 16 residues. After removal of 4 bases from V and 2 bases from J, the junction contained 9 bases not matched to a gene. The CDR3 DNA reads as TGTGCCAGCAGCCCGAGCCCCGGACAGGGTAACACTGAAGCTTTCTTT. It is translated as CASSPSPGQGNTEAFF.

The CDR3 DNA is TGTGCCAGCAGTGTTAGGACATCCCACGTTCAGCCCCAGCATTTT. Encoded protein: CASSVRTSHVQPQHF. The rearrangement links TRBV2 to TRBJ1-5; D might be TRBD1 (5 bases). Per the germline V gene, CDR1 is SNHLY and CDR2 is FYNNEI. Between the trimmed V and J ends, which lost 4 bases and 6 bases, there was a span of 16 bases. The CDR3 runs to 15 residues.

The chain is built from TRBV4-1 and TRBJ2-2; 14 positions agree with TRBD2. Looked up from germline, CDR1 is MGHRA and CDR2 is YSYEKL. The CDR3 extends over 19 amino acids. V shed 2 bases and J 0 bases; nucleotides not matched to a gene: 5. The CDR3 DNA sequence: TGCGCCAGCAGCCAATGGGGACTAGCGGGGGCCCCGAACACCGGGGAGCTGTTTTTT. Translating gives CASSQWGLAGAPNTGELFF.

The V gene is TRBV10-1, the J gene TRBJ2-2; D remains unclear. The germline CDR1 and CDR2 sequences are WNHNN and SYGVQD (reference sequence). The CDR3 loop spans 14 amino acids. The ends were cut back, 0 bases at V and 2 bases at J, with 4 bases in the middle. CDR3 nucleotides: TGCGCCAGCAGTGAGTCCAGAAACACCGGGGAGCTGTTTTTT. Encoded protein: CASSESRNTGELFF.

Concerning this clone: The same CDR3 is also encoded by other DNA sequences in this sample. The CDR3 DNA reads as TGTGCCAGCAGTACCCAACGGGGGGGCCGCACAGATACGCAGTATTTT. It is translated as CASSTQRGGRTDTQYF. The chain combines TRBV6-6 with TRBJ2-3; 8 bases line up with TRBD2. The junction had 8 bases not matched to a gene; V was cut back by 5 bases and J by 1 base. Germline-derived CDR1 and CDR2 are MNHNY and SVGAGI (reference sequence). The CDR3 has 16 residues.

The chain uses TRBV4-2 and TRBJ1-5, with D tentatively TRBD1 (6 bases). The CDR3 loop spans 17 amino acids. Germline V gene sequence: CDR1 LGHNA, CDR2 YNFKEQ. V was cut by 2 bases and J by 0 bases, with 14 bases left in between. This CDR3 reads CASSQSSTGNSNQPQHF. In DNA form, the CDR3 reads TGTGCCAGCAGCCAATCCTCGACAGGAAATAGCAATCAGCCCCAGCATTTT.

This clone came up a few times. The CDR3: CASSQWTSGETQYF. The CDR3 DNA reads as TGTGCCAGCAGCCAGTGGACTAGTGGGGAGACCCAGTACTTC. The chain uses TRBV14 and TRBJ2-5; 7 nucleotides match TRBD2. J lost 5 bases, V lost 3 bases, and 6 bases had no gene match. This CDR3 has 14 amino acids. The V gene's germline CDR1 is SGHDN and CDR2 FVKESK. The whole variable domain, remainder taken from reference TRBV14 and TRBJ2-5, is EAGVTQFPSHSVIEKGQTVTLRCDPISGHDNLYWYRRVMGKEIKFLLHFVKESKQDESGMPNNRFLAERTGGTYSTLKVQPAELEDSGVYFCASSQWTSGETQYFGPGTRLLVL.

The chain has TRBV4-2 and TRBJ2-3, with D perhaps matching TRBD1 (5 bases). The ends were cut back, 0 bases at V and 4 bases at J, with 20 bases in the middle. The CDR3 is 18 residues long. Per the germline V gene, CDR1 is LGHNA and CDR2 is YNFKEQ. The CDR3: CASSQDIDGASWADTQYF. The CDR3 bases are TGTGCCAGCAGCCAAGATATCGATGGGGCGAGTTGGGCAGATACGCAGTATTTT.

This clone was observed a few times. The chain combines TRBV18 with TRBJ2-1; D may be TRBD2 (6 bases). V gave up 0 bases and J gave up 7 bases, with 10 bases separating them. This CDR3 is built from 14 residues. Germline V CDR1 and CDR2: KGHSH, LQKENI. CDR3 DNA sequence: TGTGCCAGCTCACCACCGCCCGGGGGTAATGAGCAGTTCTTC. This sequence encodes CASSPPPGGNEQFF.

The rearrangement links TRBV11-3 to TRBJ2-7; no clear D. The CDR3 totals 11 residues. Germline V gene data show CDR1 as SGHNT and CDR2 as YENEEA. V lost 1 base to trimming and J lost 9 bases, with 7 bases between them. The CDR3, as DNA: TGTGCCAGCAGCTTAGCAACCGGGCAGTACTTC. As protein: CASSLATGQYF.

This clone was observed a few times. CDR3 amino acids: CASSLTVRGYEQYF. CDR3 sequence (DNA): TGTGCCAGCAGCTTAACAGTTAGGGGCTACGAGCAGTACTTC. This chain connects TRBV11-2 to TRBJ2-7, with D tentatively TRBD1 (5 bases). The V and J ends lost 2 bases and 3 bases respectively, with 11 bases between them. The CDR3 spans 14 residues. The germline V gene has CDR1 SGHAT and CDR2 FQNNGV.

The rearrangement joins TRBV5-4 to TRBJ1-2; 7 nucleotides align to TRBD1. CDR3 size: 13 residues. V lost 6 bases, J lost 5 bases, and 7 bases stayed unmatched. Germline CDR1 and CDR2: SGHNT and YYREEE (reference sequence). CDR3 in DNA: TGTGCCAGCACCCGGGACAGCCTGTATGGCTACACCTTC. Translation: CASTRDSLYGYTF.

The CDR3 region has the DNA TGCGCCAGCAGCCAAGATGGCCTAGCGGGGGGTGAAGATACGCAGTATTTT. Encoded protein: CASSQDGLAGGEDTQYF. The chain carries TRBV4-1 and TRBJ2-3; TRBD2 aligns across 11 bases. CDR1 MGHRA and CDR2 YSYEKL come from the germline V gene. The CDR3 extends over 17 amino acids. The V gene end was trimmed by 0 bases and the J gene end by 5 bases; junction bases not matched to a gene: 7.

This clone was counted only a few times. V and J are TRBV23-1 and TRBJ1-1, with 8 bases fitting TRBD1. TRBV23-1 is an ORF, with its function uncertain. With 6 bases clipped from V and 3 bases from J, the junction kept 9 bases outside the gene matches. The CDR3 runs to 15 residues. The CDR3 here is CASRTRQGAYTEAFF. CDR3 DNA sequence: TGCGCCAGCAGAACACGTCAGGGGGCGTACACTGAAGCTTTCTTT.